These 13 T cell receptor beta chains were sequenced from one sample in a study of shared T cell receptors in the human thymus (dated by TCRdb to 2020 to 2022). Library prep was done by the immunoSEQ multiplex PCR assay. In TCRdb, the immuneACCESS table is reduced to in-frame sequences with V and J assigned. These tables do not hold every clone; where another copy was compared, an unresolved V gene accounts for under half, and the others remain unexplained. This sample is represented by 630,000 or so clones; about 90% of them were singletons. Roughly 0.0089% of the sample is in the top ten clones. The data were also submitted as part of a second study, on human thymus T cells.

Sequenced sample: thymocytes. The receptor source for this set is a boy in the first two years of life with a congenital heart defect. Donor details come from another sample of the same person, matched by shared clones.

This clone has just one count. CDR3 sequence reads: CASSSTGVNTEAFF. DNA for the CDR3: TGTGCCAGCAGCTCGACAGGGGTGAACACTGAAGCTTTCTTT. This sequence joins TRBV7-6 and TRBJ1-1, with TRBD1 identical over 8 bases. CDR1 and CDR2 (germline): SGHVS, FNYEAQ. The CDR3 is made up of 14 amino acids. V lost 4 bases, J lost 0 bases, and 1 base stayed unmatched.

This clone was counted once. The chain has TRBV5-6 and TRBJ2-1, with 14 bases matching TRBD2. The CDR3 contains 16 residues. The V segment lost 4 bases and the J segment 9 bases; nucleotides outside the gene matches: 9. Germline V CDR1 and CDR2: SGHDT, YYEEEE. CDR3 in amino acids: CASSPGLAGVTGEQFF. In DNA, the CDR3 is TGTGCCAGCAGCCCGGGACTAGCGGGAGTCACGGGTGAGCAGTTCTTC.

Concerning this clone itself: The same CDR3 is also encoded by other DNA sequences in this sample. J is TRBJ1-1 and V is TRBV20-1; D remains ambiguous. Trimming removed 3 bases from V and 5 bases from J, with 4 bases in between. CDR1 and CDR2 (germline): DFQATT, SNEGSKA (reference sequence). CDR3 length equals 10 residues. The CDR3 DNA reads as TGCAGTGCTAGTTTAACTGAAGCTTTCTTT. Amino acids: CSASLTEAFF.

This chain connects TRBV28 to TRBJ2-5; 7 bases fit TRBD1. The CDR3 length is 15 residues. The germline V gene has CDR1 MDHEN and CDR2 SYDVKM. Trimming removed 8 bases from V and 5 bases from J; junction bases left unmatched: 14. The CDR3 DNA reads as TGTGCCAGCGCTAAAGAAGGGGGCGCGAGGGAGACCCAGTACTTC. Protein product: CASAKEGGARETQYF.

This rearrangement joins TRBV2 to TRBJ2-5, with TRBD1 matching 10 bases. Germline CDR1 SNHLY, CDR2 FYNNEI. The length of the CDR3 is 16 residues. With V trimmed by 6 bases and J by 7 bases, 14 bases remained unmatched. The CDR3 coding sequence is TGTGCCAGCAGGACAGCCGTTGGACAGGGGGAACGGACCCAGTACTTC. This codes for CASRTAVGQGERTQYF.

The chain uses TRBV28 and TRBJ2-2; perhaps TRBD2 as D (7 bases). The CDR3 contains 13 residues. The V gene lost 8 bases and the J gene lost 7 bases, with 14 bases spanning the gap. The germline gives CDR1 MDHEN, CDR2 SYDVKM. In DNA form, the CDR3 reads TGTGCCAGCGGCTTAAGGGGGGGCGGGGAGCTGTTTTTT. It is translated as CASGLRGGGELFF.

There are a few counts of this clone. The rearrangement links TRBV4-1 to TRBJ1-1, with 8 bases matching TRBD1. V dropped 1 base and J dropped 6; count of bases not matched to a gene: 7. CDR1 and CDR2 (germline): MGHRA, YSYEKL. The CDR3 runs to 15 residues. CDR3 nucleotide sequence: TGCGCCAGCAGCCAAGGGACAGGGATAGTGCCTGAAGCTTTCTTT. This sequence encodes CASSQGTGIVPEAFF.

This clone was found once. The rearrangement joins TRBV5-8 to TRBJ1-6; the D gene is possibly TRBD1 (5 bases). The CDR3 length is 17 residues. Trimming cost V 1 base and J 0 bases, with 11 bases left between them. Per the germline V gene, CDR1 is SGHTS and CDR2 is YDEGEE. The CDR3 spells CASSLRGRRSYNSPLHF. Written as DNA, the CDR3 is TGTGCCAGCAGCTTGAGGGGCCGACGCTCCTATAATTCACCCCTCCACTTT.

V and J are TRBV25-1 and TRBJ2-2; D might be TRBD2 (6 bases). This CDR3 contains 16 residues. Trimming pared 2 bases from V and 1 base from J, leaving 11 bases between. Germline V CDR1 and CDR2: MGHDK, SYGVNS. CDR3 protein: CASSERLAVNTGELFF. CDR3 coding DNA: TGTGCCAGCAGTGAACGATTAGCGGTGAACACCGGGGAGCTGTTTTTT. The whole variable domain, remainder taken from reference TRBV25-1 and TRBJ2-2, is EADIYQTPRYLVIGTGKKITLECSQTMGHDKMYWYQQDPGMELHLIHYSYGVNSTEKGDLSSESTVSRIRTEHFPLTLESARPSHTSQYLCASSERLAVNTGELFFGEGSRLTVL.

The chain joins TRBV18 to TRBJ2-7, with D unresolved. Germline CDR1 KGHSH, CDR2 LQKENI. The V gene lost 4 bases and the J gene lost 0 bases, with 19 bases spanning the gap. The CDR3 length is 17 residues. The CDR3 DNA is TGTGCCAGCTCACGAGAAATAAAGACGGGTAGCTCCTACGAGCAGTACTTC. It encodes CASSREIKTGSSYEQYF.

This chain links TRBV15 with TRBJ2-2; 8 nucleotides line up with TRBD2. The germline V gene encodes CDR1 LNHNV and CDR2 YYDKDF (reference sequence). Trimming took 5 bases from V and 1 from J; bases not matched to a gene: 12. The CDR3 loop spans 18 amino acids. CDR3 DNA sequence: TGTGCCACCAGCGCACCACAAAAGACTAGCGAGAACACCGGGGAGCTGTTTTTT. It is translated as CATSAPQKTSENTGELFF.

This chain connects TRBV7-2 to TRBJ2-7; 8 nucleotides align to TRBD1. Germline values: CDR1 SGHTA, CDR2 FQGNSA. With 3 bases clipped from V and 2 bases from J, the junction kept 6 bases outside the gene matches. The CDR3 spans 15 residues. The CDR3 nucleotides read TGTGCCAGCAGCTTCGGGACAGGCGCTCCCTACGAGCAGTACTTC. Its protein product is CASSFGTGAPYEQYF.

This chain links TRBV30 with TRBJ1-2, with D possibly TRBD1 on 6 matching bases. Germline V gene data show CDR1 as GTSNPN and CDR2 as SVGIG (reference sequence). This CDR3 has 12 amino acids. V shed 4 bases and J shed 1 base, with 7 bases lying between them. CDR3 sequence reads: CAWTDSNYGYTF. DNA for the CDR3: TGTGCCTGGACGGACAGTAACTATGGCTACACCTTC.